This paragraph reports one T cell receptor (beta chain). This specimen belongs to a study of blood T cell repertoires in COVID-19. In the study overall: The origin of the acute and convalescent COVID-19 samples was the United States, Italy and Spain. PBMCs, B-cell-depleted T cells, or T cells were the source of the cDNA or gDNA that made up the material.

Original processing methods: Reference gene primer amplification gave estimated nucleated cell counts. Assay used: immunoSEQ multiplex PCR; TCRdb lists only in-frame clones, some missing. V, J and clone size derive from that table, while D and trimming were established from the DNA sequence. This table has some 200,000 clones, about 87% appearing once. CDR3 length: 14 residues. J lost 7 bases, V lost 9 bases, and 8 bases had no gene match. Germline V gene data show CDR1 as MNHEY and CDR2 as SVGAGI. This sequence was found in a man aged 70-80 years with acute or convalescent COVID-19. The V call is TRBV6-5, the J call TRBJ2-1, with 11 bases aligning to TRBD2. Input material: peripheral blood. The CDR3 reads CASLLAGVRNEQFF. The CDR3 nucleotides are TGTGCCAGTCTACTAGCGGGAGTAAGAAATGAGCAGTTCTTC.